A single sample gave rise to the 32 T cell receptor beta chains below, sequenced in a study of blood T cell repertoires in COVID-19 (dated by TCRdb to 2019 to 2021). The library was prepared using the immunoSEQ multiplex PCR assay. This immuneACCESS table, as held by TCRdb, lists in-frame sequences with V and J called but not all clones. Of the missing ones, under half trace to an unresolved V gene in checked studies; the others have no known cause. The sample table holds about 98,000 clones, of which about 85% were seen once. The ten largest clones represent 4.5% of the sample. The sequencing input was peripheral blood. These receptors were obtained from a man between 65 and 80 years old with acute or convalescent COVID-19.

The chain carries TRBV7-9 and TRBJ1-1; perhaps TRBD1 as D (5 bases). This CDR3 contains 15 residues. V was cut by 5 bases and J by 4 bases, with 17 bases left in between. CDR1 SEHNR and CDR2 FQNEAQ come from the germline V gene (reference sequence). The CDR3 DNA sequence: TGTGCCAGCAGCCTGGCTCTGGCAGGGCCCACTGAAGCTTTCTTT. Translated: CASSLALAGPTEAFF.

This chain links TRBV27 with TRBJ1-1; D might be TRBD1 (6 bases). Germline CDR1 and CDR2: MNHEY and SMNVEV (reference sequence). Trimming pared 2 bases from V and 0 bases from J, leaving 7 bases between. This CDR3 spans 14 amino acids. The CDR3 sequence: CASSLRGLNTEAFF. In nucleotides, the CDR3 is TGTGCCAGCAGTTTAAGGGGGTTGAACACTGAAGCTTTCTTT.

V gene TRBV5-1 combines with J gene TRBJ2-5; 8 bases are shared with TRBD1. This CDR3 comprises 15 residues. Germline V gene lookup returns CDR1 SGHRS and CDR2 YFSETQ. Trimming cost V 3 bases and J 2 bases; bases outside gene matches: 6. CDR3 DNA sequence: TGCGCCAGCAGCTCCGACGGGACAGGACAAGAGACCCAGTACTTC. This codes for CASSSDGTGQETQYF.

The rearrangement uses TRBV2 and TRBJ2-1, with 14 bases lining up with TRBD2. Germline V gene sequence: CDR1 SNHLY, CDR2 FYNNEI. J lost 4 bases, V lost 6 bases, and 8 bases had no gene match. The CDR3 consists of 17 residues. The CDR3 sequence: CASRETSGGAGYNEQFF. In DNA form, the CDR3 reads TGTGCCAGCAGAGAGACTAGCGGGGGGGCAGGATACAATGAGCAGTTCTTC.

This clone was recorded once. The chain carries TRBV5-3 and TRBJ2-5, with TRBD1 matching over 8 bases. TRBV5-3 carries the ORF label, with uncertain function. J lost 4 bases, V lost 5 bases, and 4 bases had no gene match. The CDR3 is 13 residues long. CDR3 DNA sequence: TGTGCCAGAAGACAGGGGGTTCCAGAGACCCAGTACTTC. Amino acids: CARRQGVPETQYF.

The chain has TRBV6-6 and TRBJ1-5, with no clear D. CDR3 length: 14 amino acids. V was trimmed by 7 bases and J by 1 base, leaving 11 bases between them. Germline CDR1 and CDR2: MNHNY and SVGAGI (reference sequence). The CDR3 protein is CASTLTSSNQPQHF. The CDR3 nucleotides read TGTGCCAGCACCCTAACTTCCAGCAATCAGCCCCAGCATTTT.

This clone was found once. The V and J genes are TRBV18 and TRBJ2-5; D may be TRBD1 (5 bases). V lost 5 bases and J lost 0, with 10 bases in between. The CDR3 length is 14 residues. The V gene's germline CDR1 is KGHSH and CDR2 LQKENI. As DNA, the CDR3 is TGTGCCAGCTCAACGCAGGGATACCAAGAGACCCAGTACTTC. This gives the protein CASSTQGYQETQYF.

The J gene is TRBJ1-2, the V gene TRBV2; D is uncertain. CDR1 SNHLY and CDR2 FYNNEI come from the germline V gene. This CDR3 region has 11 residues. Trimming removed 3 bases at V and 10 bases at J, with 9 bases between. CDR3 residues: CASSDPIVYTF. CDR3 nucleotides: TGTGCCAGCAGTGACCCCATTGTCTACACCTTC.

The rearrangement joins TRBV28 to TRBJ2-1; 7 bases are a match to TRBD1. Trimming at V came to 2 bases and at J to 6 bases, leaving 10 bases not matched to a gene. Germline CDR1 reads MDHEN; CDR2 reads SYDVKM. The CDR3 length is 16 residues. The CDR3 region is CASSLGTGTVSNEQFF. CDR3 DNA sequence: TGTGCCAGCAGTTTAGGTACCGGGACAGTCTCCAATGAGCAGTTCTTC. The full variable domain, with the rest looked up from reference TRBV28 and TRBJ2-1, is DVKVTQSSRYLVKRTGEKVFLECVQDMDHENMFWYRQDPGLGLRLIYFSYDVKMKEKGDIPEGYSVSREKKERFSLILESASTNQTSMYLCASSLGTGTVSNEQFFGPGTRLTVL.

This clone came up once. The V call is TRBV12-5, the J call TRBJ2-2, with TRBD1 matching over 7 bases. The CDR3 runs 19 residues. Germline-derived CDR1 and CDR2 are LGHNT and FRNRAP. V lost 4 bases to trimming and J lost 1 base; unmatched junction nucleotides: 15. This CDR3 reads CASGWPSEDRAVNTGELFF. Here the CDR3 DNA reads TGTGCTAGTGGTTGGCCCTCCGAAGACAGGGCTGTGAACACCGGGGAGCTGTTTTTT. Complete variable domain (other parts from reference TRBV12-5 and TRBJ2-2): DARVTQTPRHKVTEMGQEVTMRCQPILGHNTVFWYRQTMMQGLELLAYFRNRAPLDDSGMPKDRFSAEMPDATLATLKIQPSEPRDSAVYFCASGWPSEDRAVNTGELFFGEGSRLTVL.

This chain links TRBV11-2 with TRBJ2-1; 7 nucleotides line up with TRBD1. The CDR3 has 13 residues. Germline values: CDR1 SGHAT, CDR2 FQNNGV. V lost 5 bases, J lost 8 bases, and 6 bases stayed unmatched. In DNA, the CDR3 is TGTGCCAGCAGCCTTCACAGGGGCCATGAGCAGTTCTTC. Encoded protein: CASSLHRGHEQFF.

The chain employs TRBV6-5 and TRBJ1-5, with D maybe TRBD1 (6 bases). This CDR3 comprises 15 residues. CDR1 is MNHEY and CDR2 is SVGAGI in the germline V gene. The ends were cut back, 6 bases at V and 0 bases at J, with 12 bases in the middle. CDR3 sequence reads: CASSGQPYSNQPQHF. CDR3 bases: TGTGCCAGCAGCGGACAGCCGTATAGCAATCAGCCCCAGCATTTT.

This clone was detected once. The chain uses TRBV5-6 and TRBJ2-1; D possibly corresponds to TRBD1 (6 bases). Germline loops: CDR1 SGHDT, CDR2 YYEEEE. CDR3 length: 16 residues. The ends were cut back, 2 bases at V and 4 bases at J, with 16 bases in the middle. The CDR3, as DNA: TGTGCCAGCAGCTTCTCAGGGGCCTTAACGTACAATGAGCAGTTCTTC. Translation: CASSFSGALTYNEQFF. Looking up the rest from reference TRBV5-6 and TRBJ2-1 gives the full variable domain: DAGVTQSPTHLIKTRGQQVTLRCSPKSGHDTVSWYQQALGQGPQFIFQYYEEEERQRGNFPDRFSGHQFPNYSSELNVNALLLGDSALYLCASSFSGALTYNEQFFGPGTRLTVL.

V is TRBV28 and J is TRBJ1-1, with TRBD1 identical over 9 bases. The CDR3 extends over 16 amino acids. From germline, CDR1 is MDHEN and CDR2 SYDVKM. V trimming: 2 bases; J trimming: 5 bases; junction bases outside the gene matches: 9. The CDR3 DNA reads TGTGCCAGCAGTTTACCCATTGGGACAGGGAATACTGAAGCTTTCTTT. Translation: CASSLPIGTGNTEAFF.

The chain combines TRBV15 with TRBJ1-5; 9 nucleotides agree with TRBD1. This CDR3 has 18 residues. The junction had 13 bases not matched to a gene; V was cut back by 2 bases and J by 5 bases. Germline V gene sequence: CDR1 LNHNV, CDR2 YYDKDF (reference sequence). The CDR3 nucleotides read TGTGCCACCAGCAGAAGGGGGCTAACCGGGACAGGGTATCAGCCCCAGCATTTT. It yields the protein CATSRRGLTGTGYQPQHF.

This sequence joins TRBV18 and TRBJ1-4; D remains unclear. The CDR3 is 14 amino acids. Germline values: CDR1 KGHSH, CDR2 LQKENI. Trimming took off 6 bases at V and 2 bases at J, with 10 bases between the two ends. The CDR3 loop is CASSNRGTNEKLFF. DNA for the CDR3: TGTGCCAGCTCGAACCGCGGGACTAATGAAAAACTGTTTTTT.

The CDR3 loop reads CASTIRQGGNQPQHF. The CDR3, as DNA: TGTGCCAGTACCATACGACAGGGTGGCAATCAGCCCCAGCATTTT. J is TRBJ1-5 and V is TRBV19, with TRBD1 matching 7 bases. Germline CDR1 is LNHDA and CDR2 is SQIVND (reference sequence). The CDR3 consists of 15 residues. J gave up 2 bases and V 7 bases, and 8 bases lay outside the gene matches.

Only one count was recorded for this clone. CDR3 region: CASSPTSQGGRSLNTEAFF. The DNA for the CDR3 is TGTGCCAGCTCACCAACGTCCCAGGGCGGCAGATCCTTGAACACTGAAGCTTTCTTT. This chain connects TRBV18 to TRBJ1-1, with D possibly matching TRBD1 (5 bases). Germline CDR1 reads KGHSH; CDR2 reads LQKENI. CDR3 length: 19 residues. V dropped 2 bases and J dropped 0 bases, with 22 bases sitting between them.

The chain couples TRBV28 to TRBJ1-1, with unresolved D. There are 15 residues in the CDR3. Germline CDR1 and CDR2: MDHEN and SYDVKM. The V and J ends lost 3 bases and 6 bases respectively, with 17 bases between them. In DNA form, the CDR3 reads TGTGCCAGCAGTTTTTCCCCCCCATCGAGTCCTGAAGCTTTCTTT. Its protein is CASSFSPPSSPEAFF.

The chain joins TRBV12-2 to TRBJ2-7; the table assigns TRBD2, which was not confirmed against the DNA. TRBV12-2 is a pseudogene. This CDR3 region has 14 residues. This chain's CDR3 is CASRLATGGYEQYV. CDR3 nucleotides: TGTGCAAGTCGCTTAGCCACGGGAGGTTACGAGCAGTACGTC.

The chain joins TRBV28 to TRBJ1-6, with D perhaps matching TRBD1 (5 bases). Germline-derived CDR1 and CDR2 are MDHEN and SYDVKM. Trimming took 5 bases from V and 9 from J, leaving 14 bases between them. The CDR3 runs 14 residues. Written as DNA, the CDR3 is TGTGCCAGCAGTCCACTATTTGACAGTTCACCCCTCCACTTT. This encodes CASSPLFDSSPLHF.

This sequence joins TRBV6-5 and TRBJ2-3; TRBD1 agrees at 8 bases. Germline V gives CDR1 MNHEY, CDR2 SVGAGI. The CDR3 length is 14 residues. V shed 4 bases and J 5 bases; nucleotides not matched to a gene: 5. The CDR3 DNA reads as TGTGCCAGCAGTTCCAGGGGGCCCGGAGATACGCAGTATTTT. Amino acids: CASSSRGPGDTQYF.

This rearrangement joins TRBV7-9 to TRBJ2-5; 7 bases map to TRBD1. The V and J ends lost 8 bases and 2 bases, in that order; junction bases with no gene match: 8. Germline CDR1 SEHNR, CDR2 FQNEAQ (reference sequence). This CDR3 spans 14 amino acids. CDR3 region: CASSETGSQETQYF. CDR3 bases: TGTGCCAGCTCCGAGACAGGGAGTCAAGAGACCCAGTACTTC.

The genes are TRBV20-1 and TRBJ2-4; D not resolved. Trimming took off 3 bases at V and 0 bases at J, with 6 bases between the two ends. CDR1 and CDR2 (germline): DFQATT, SNEGSKA (reference sequence). The CDR3 sequence is 13 residues long. Here the CDR3 DNA reads TGCAGTGCTAGTCTTTTAGCCAAAAACATTCAGTACTTC. The encoded protein is CSASLLAKNIQYF.

The chain has TRBV10-2 and TRBJ2-6; the D gene is possibly TRBD1 (5 bases). Trimming shortened V by 8 bases and J by 0 bases, and 8 bases separated the two germline ends. Germline CDR1 reads WSHSY; CDR2 reads SAAADI. The length of the CDR3 is 14 residues. As DNA, the CDR3 is TGCGCCAGCCTAGGGGCCTCTGGGGCCAACGTCCTGACTTTC. It is translated as CASLGASGANVLTF.

The chain links TRBV18 to TRBJ2-1, with 7 bases lining up with TRBD1. The CDR3 is 13 amino acids. Germline V gene sequence: CDR1 KGHSH, CDR2 LQKENI. Trimming cost V 2 bases and J 7 bases; bases outside gene matches: 2. The CDR3 DNA sequence: TGTGCCAGCTCACCATTGGACAGGAATGAGCAGTTCTTC. It is translated as CASSPLDRNEQFF.

The chain carries TRBV4-1 and TRBJ1-2; D possibly corresponds to TRBD1 (6 bases). This CDR3 contains 16 residues. The V end lost 4 bases, the J end lost 8 bases, and 23 bases lay between the germline ends. CDR1 is MGHRA and CDR2 is YSYEKL in the germline V gene. CDR3 protein: CASSPRRGASPGGYTF. The CDR3 DNA is TGCGCCAGCAGCCCTCGGCGGGGGGCCTCCCCCGGCGGCTACACCTTC.

V and J are TRBV10-2 and TRBJ2-5; TRBD2 matches at 8 bases. With V trimmed by 3 bases and J by 4 bases, 4 bases remained unmatched. Germline values: CDR1 WSHSY, CDR2 SAAADI. This CDR3 contains 14 residues. The CDR3 loop reads CASSELAGGETQYF. CDR3 bases: TGCGCCAGCAGTGAATTGGCGGGGGGAGAGACCCAGTACTTC.

V gene TRBV5-1 combines with J gene TRBJ1-3; TRBD1 is a possible D gene (6 bases). CDR3 size: 18 residues. Trimming took off 0 bases at V and 3 bases at J, with 19 bases between the two ends. The germline V gene has CDR1 SGHRS and CDR2 YFSETQ. The CDR3 sequence: CASSLGVLTGSVGNTIYF. In nucleotides, the CDR3 is TGCGCCAGCAGCTTGGGAGTTCTAACAGGGAGCGTTGGAAACACCATATATTTT.

The genes are TRBV11-3 and TRBJ2-4; possibly TRBD1 for D (5 bases). There are 16 residues in the CDR3. From germline, CDR1 is SGHNT and CDR2 YENEEA. With 1 base removed from V and 3 bases from J, the gap between germline ends came to 13 bases. The CDR3 DNA sequence: TGTGCCAGCAGCTTAGCCAAGTCCAGGGACAAAAACATTCAGTACTTC. This codes for CASSLAKSRDKNIQYF.

The V gene is TRBV9, the J gene TRBJ2-1; tentatively, D is TRBD2 (7 bases). The CDR3 consists of 14 residues. CDR1 is SGDLS and CDR2 is YYNGEE in the germline V gene. V was cut by 4 bases and J by 13 bases, with 21 bases left in between. The CDR3 DNA reads TGTGCCAGCAGCCCGGACGCGCAACCGGGGGGCCAGTTCTTC. This translates into CASSPDAQPGGQFF.

The V gene is TRBV7-2, the J gene TRBJ2-3; 7 positions agree with TRBD2. The length of the CDR3 is 15 residues. Trimming cost V 0 bases and J 2 bases; bases outside gene matches: 2. The germline CDR1 and CDR2 sequences are SGHTA and FQGNSA. CDR3 sequence reads: CASSLAGGFTDTQYF. The CDR3 nucleotides are TGTGCCAGCAGCTTAGCGGGGGGGTTCACAGATACGCAGTATTTT. The variable domain in full, with the rest retrieved from reference TRBV7-2 and TRBJ2-3, is GAGVSQSPSNKVTEKGKDVELRCDPISGHTALYWYRQSLGQGLEFLIYFQGNSAPDKSGLPSDRFSAERTGGSVSTLTIQRTQQEDSAVYLCASSLAGGFTDTQYFGPGTRLTVL.